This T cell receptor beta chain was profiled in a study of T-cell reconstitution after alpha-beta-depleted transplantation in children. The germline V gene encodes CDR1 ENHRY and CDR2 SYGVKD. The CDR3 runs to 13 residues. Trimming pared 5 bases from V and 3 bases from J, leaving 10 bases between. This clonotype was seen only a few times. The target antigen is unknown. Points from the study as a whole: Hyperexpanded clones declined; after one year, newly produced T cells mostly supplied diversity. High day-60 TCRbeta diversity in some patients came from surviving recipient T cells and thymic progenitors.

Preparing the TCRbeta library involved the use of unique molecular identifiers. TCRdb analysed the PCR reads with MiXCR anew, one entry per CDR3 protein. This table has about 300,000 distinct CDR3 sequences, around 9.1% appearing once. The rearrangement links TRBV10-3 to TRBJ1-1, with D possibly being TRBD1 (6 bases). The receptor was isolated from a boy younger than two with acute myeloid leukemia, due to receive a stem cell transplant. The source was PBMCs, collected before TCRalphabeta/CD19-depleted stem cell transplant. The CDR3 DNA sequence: TGTGCCATCAGTCCGACAGGCCACACTGAAGCTTTCTTT. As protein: CAISPTGHTEAFF.